A selection of T cell receptor beta chains follows, all from one sample in a study of blood T cell repertoires in COVID-19. Only in-frame clones appear in the TCRdb table, and some are missing; sequencing was by immunoSEQ multiplex PCR. This table has roughly 190,000 clones, about 90% appearing once. Material: peripheral blood. The receptors stem from a woman aged 55-69 years with COVID-19, enrolled during active disease. Each CDR3 is given with its conserved first and last residue. A D gene is named only where the DNA matches it firmly. Expanded clones are given a class, and other clones once, few, many or no size at all.

size	V	J	D	DNA	CDR3
.	TRBV5-1	TRBJ1-1	.	TGCGCCAGCAGCTTGGGTAATGAAGCTTTCTTT	CASSLGNEAFF
.	TRBV6-2/TRBV6-3	TRBJ2-1	TRBD2	TGTGCCAGCAGTTTTCTAGCGGGCCACTACAATGAGCAGTTCTTC	CASSFLAGHYNEQFF
.	TRBV6-2/TRBV6-3	TRBJ1-5	TRBD1	TGTGCCAGCAGTTCGGCCCGCCGGCAGGGGGGATTCGGGTATGGCAATCAGCCCCAGCATTTT	CASSSARRQGGFGYGNQPQHF
.	TRBV29-1	TRBJ2-1	.	TGCAGCGTTGAACGGTACAATGAGCAGTTCTTC	CSVERYNEQFF
.	TRBV30	TRBJ2-7	.	TGTGCCTGGAGTCGCCCTCAGGGGAAGAAAGAGCAGTACTTC	CAWSRPQGKKEQYF
.	TRBV4-2	TRBJ2-7	TRBD2	TGTGCCAGCAGCCGTACGGGGACTACGGCTCAGGAGCAGTACTTC	CASSRTGTTAQEQYF
few	TRBV19	TRBJ2-1	TRBD2	TGTGCCAGTAGTAAGCTAGCGGGAGGAGGTGAGCAGTTCTTC	CASSKLAGGGEQFF
.	TRBV4-2	TRBJ2-7	TRBD2	TGTGCCAGCAGCCAAGGGGGGAGTAGCGGGAACTACGAGCAGTACTTC	CASSQGGSSGNYEQYF
.	TRBV6-5	TRBJ1-2	.	TGTGCAGCAGGGGTTAACTATGGCTACACCTTC	CAAGVNYGYTF
.	TRBV30	TRBJ1-2	.	TGTGCCTGGGCTTCGACAGTAGCTAACTATGGCTACACCTTC	CAWASTVANYGYTF
.	TRBV6-5	TRBJ2-7	.	TGTGCCAGCAGCCTGGACAGTGGCACCTACGAGCAGTACTTC	CASSLDSGTYEQYF
.	TRBV24-1	TRBJ2-1	.	TGTGCCACCAGTGTTATTTCCTCCTACAATGAGCAGTTCTTC	CATSVISSYNEQFF
once	TRBV9	TRBJ1-4	TRBD1	TGTGCCAGCAGCGTAGGGGACAGGGTTCGAGAAAAACTGTTTTTT	CASSVGDRVREKLFF
few	TRBV9	TRBJ2-7	TRBD2	TGTGCCAGCAGCGAGCAGGGGGGGACTAGCCGAGCCTACGAGCAGTACTTC	CASSEQGGTSRAYEQYF
.	TRBV20-1	TRBJ1-2	TRBD1	TGCCGAACGGGACAGAGCTATGGCTACACCTTC	CRTGQSYGYTF
.	TRBV4-3	TRBJ2-1	TRBD2	TGCGCCAGCAGCTCCAAGAGACCTAGCGGGAGTGGGAATGAGCAGTTCTTC	CASSSKRPSGSGNEQFF
.	TRBV10-3	TRBJ1-1	TRBD1	TGTGCCATCAGTGGGGGACAGGACAACACTGAAGCTTTCTTT	CAISGGQDNTEAFF
.	TRBV19	TRBJ2-1	.	TGTGCCAGTAGTACTAGAGCATACTACAATGAGCAGTTCTTC	CASSTRAYYNEQFF
.	TRBV7-2	TRBJ1-5	.	TGTGCCAGCAGCTTTACTCACGGCAATCAGCCCCAGCATTTT	CASSFTHGNQPQHF
.	TRBV9	TRBJ2-7	.	TGTGCCAGCGGTAGCGGGACAGCCATGTACGAGCAGTACTTC	CASGSGTAMYEQYF
.	TRBV18	TRBJ1-4	.	TGTGCCAGCTCACCATACGGTACCGAGGTGACTAATGAAAAACTGTTTTTT	CASSPYGTEVTNEKLFF
.	TRBV6-5	TRBJ1-5	.	TGTGCCAGCAGGTATAGGGGCAATAGCAATCAGCCCCAGCATTTT	CASRYRGNSNQPQHF
.	TRBV11-3	TRBJ2-7	TRBD1	TGTGCCAGCAGCTGGACAGGGGGACTTTCCTACGAGCAGTACTTC	CASSWTGGLSYEQYF
.	TRBV18	TRBJ1-4	.	TGTGCCAGCTCCCCCCTATCAACTAATGAAAAACTGTTTTTT	CASSPLSTNEKLFF
.	TRBV2	TRBJ2-2	.	TGTGCCAGCGAGACAGGGAACACCGGGGAGCTGTTTTTT	CASETGNTGELFF
.	TRBV28	TRBJ2-3	TRBD2	TGTGCCAGCAGTTCCCCTTGGACTAGCGGGAGGCCCGTTACGCAGTATTTT	CASSSPWTSGRPVTQYF
.	TRBV6-6	TRBJ1-2	.	TGTGCCAGCAGGAATCGACAGGCTTCGGTGGGGGGCTACACCTTC	CASRNRQASVGGYTF
.	TRBV28	TRBJ1-5	.	TGTGCCAGCAGTACAGATCATAGCAATCAGCCCCAGCATTTT	CASSTDHSNQPQHF
.	TRBV27	TRBJ1-1	.	TGTGCCAGCAGTTACCTAGGGGGGGCTGAAGCTTTCTTT	CASSYLGGAEAFF
once	TRBV30	TRBJ2-3	.	TGTGCCTGGAGTATAGGAGAAGATACGCAGTATTTT	CAWSIGEDTQYF
.	TRBV19	TRBJ2-3	.	TGTGCCAGTAGGAATTACGGAGATACGCAGTATTTT	CASRNYGDTQYF
once	TRBV6-5	TRBJ2-1	TRBD2	TGTGCCAGCACTTTAAGCGGGGAGAGTGGGGATGAGCAGTTCTTC	CASTLSGESGDEQFF
.	TRBV3-1/TRBV3-2	TRBJ2-1	TRBD1	TGTGCCAGCAGCCTCCCTAGGGGACAGGGATACAATGAGCAGTTCTTC	CASSLPRGQGYNEQFF
.	TRBV29-1	TRBJ2-2	TRBD2	TGCAGCGTTGTAAGGGCGGGAGGCACCGGGGAGCTGTTTTTT	CSVVRAGGTGELFF
few	TRBV19	TRBJ2-2	TRBD2	TGTGCCAGTAGGGGACTAGCGGGAGTTGCCGGGGAGCTGTTTTTT	CASRGLAGVAGELFF
.	TRBV7-9	TRBJ2-7	TRBD1	TGTGCCAGCAGCCTCGACAGGGGTGGCGAGCAGTACTTC	CASSLDRGGEQYF
.	TRBV7-9	TRBJ2-4	TRBD1	TGTGCCAGCAGCTTTCCTCAGGGGACCGACAGGGCCCAAAACATTCAGTACTTC	CASSFPQGTDRAQNIQYF
.	TRBV5-1	TRBJ2-3	TRBD2	TGCGCCAGCAGCCTCGGACTAGCGGGGCGCACAGATACGCAGTATTTT	CASSLGLAGRTDTQYF
.	TRBV25-1	TRBJ2-1	TRBD2	TGTGCCAGCAGTGAATACAGCGGGAGAAGGAATGAGCAGTTCTTC	CASSEYSGRRNEQFF
.	TRBV29-1	TRBJ1-1	TRBD1	TGCAGCACAAGGACAGGGGCGAACACTGAAGCTTTCTTT	CSTRTGANTEAFF
.	TRBV19	TRBJ1-4	.	TGTGCCAGTAGTATAGATCTTGGACAGCCTAATGAAAAACTGTTTTTT	CASSIDLGQPNEKLFF
.	TRBV5-1	TRBJ2-1	TRBD2	TGCGCCAGCAGCTTGTGGGCTAGCGGAGGCAATGAGCAGTTCTTC	CASSLWASGGNEQFF
.	TRBV2	TRBJ1-5	.	TGTGCCAGCACCGCCGGACAGAATAGCAATCAGCCCCAGCATTTT	CASTAGQNSNQPQHF
.	TRBV28	TRBJ1-5	.	TGTGCCAGCAGCCCGACACTCATCATAAATCAGCCCCAGCATTTT	CASSPTLIINQPQHF
.	TRBV28	TRBJ2-7	TRBD2	TGTGCCGGGGGGGAGGGTTACGAGCAGTACTTC	CAGGEGYEQYF
.	TRBV19	TRBJ2-7	.	TGTGCCAGTAGTACTACAGGGATACACACTACGAGGCAGTACTTC	CASSTTGIHTTRQYF
once	TRBV5-1	TRBJ2-5	TRBD1	TGCGCCAGCACAAGACAGGGGACGGAGACCCAGTACTTC	CASTRQGTETQYF
.	TRBV4-1	TRBJ2-5	TRBD2	TGCGCCAGCAGCCAAGGGTGGACTAGCGGGAGCGGGGAGACCCAGTACTTC	CASSQGWTSGSGETQYF
.	TRBV9	TRBJ2-1	TRBD2	TGTGCCAGCAGCGGGACGGGACTAGCGGGCGATGAGCAGTTCTTC	CASSGTGLAGDEQFF
once	TRBV28	TRBJ1-2	.	TGTGCCAGCACGGGTGGGGGGAACTATGGCTACACCTTC	CASTGGGNYGYTF
.	TRBV6-5	TRBJ1-6	.	TGTGCCAGCAGTTACGCGGGATCACCCCTCCACTTT	CASSYAGSPLHF
.	TRBV30	TRBJ2-1	TRBD2	TGTGCCTGGAGATCGTTAGCGGGATATAGCCCCCATGAGCAGTTCTTC	CAWRSLAGYSPHEQFF
.	TRBV2	TRBJ1-4	.	TGTGCCACATACAGGGTGGTTAATGAAAAACTGTTTTTT	CATYRVVNEKLFF
.	TRBV6-5	TRBJ1-2	.	TGTGCCAGCAGTTCGGGGTCGGCAGGACGAACTTATGGCTACACCTTC	CASSSGSAGRTYGYTF
.	TRBV28	TRBJ2-7	TRBD1	TGTGCCAGCACCACAAACCGGGACAGGGTTTCCTACGAGCAGTACTTC	CASTTNRDRVSYEQYF
.	TRBV4-3	TRBJ2-3	TRBD2	TGCGCCAGCAGCCACCTAGCGGATAGCTCTTGGGCAGATACGCAGTATTTT	CASSHLADSSWADTQYF
.	TRBV30	TRBJ2-7	.	TGTGCCTGGAGTGTACTTGGGCAGGGTTCCAACGAGCAGTACTTC	CAWSVLGQGSNEQYF
once	TRBV5-8	TRBJ1-2	TRBD1	TGTGCCAGCAGCAAACGTCCCGGGACAGGGTTTGGCTACACCTTC	CASSKRPGTGFGYTF
.	TRBV24-1	TRBJ1-6	TRBD1	TGTGCCACCAGGGCTTCAGGGGGCTCGAATTCACCCCTCCACTTT	CATRASGGSNSPLHF